This T cell receptor (beta chain) emerged from a study of STAT5B mutations in CD4+ large granular lymphocyte leukemia. The assay was run at survey level. Libraries were prepared by immunoSEQ multiplex PCR; TCRdb keeps only in-frame clonotypes and omits some of them. The sample has some 35,000 clones; about nine tenths are singletons. This CDR3 contains 13 residues. Trimming took 7 bases from V and 14 from J, leaving 18 bases between them. In germline, CDR1 is SGHAT, CDR2 FQNNGV. Concerning this clone itself: Antigen: not known.

Control samples were healthy donors' buffy coats. General observations from the study: Patient CD4-sorted repertoires looked more clonal than healthy CD4+ repertoires, even without putative leukemic clones.

The V call is TRBV11-2, the J call TRBJ1-6; maybe TRBD1 (6 bases). Sequenced: CD4+ T cells from blood buffy coats. This clonotype was sampled from a human donor in good health. CDR3 bases: TGTGCCAGCACCCAGAGGGGGGCACCGGCCCTCCACTTT. This translates into CASTQRGAPALHF.